This T cell receptor (beta chain) was retrieved from a study of T cell responses to AZD1222 COVID-19 vaccine (dated by TCRdb to about 2021). The study in broad terms: AZD1222 recipients given second doses at about 4 weeks or at about 12 weeks were pooled, since spike-specific TCR depth and breadth were not found to differ between the two schedules. TCR sequencing was performed for about 240 trial participants, of whom around 210 were given two doses of AZD1222 and roughly 25 were given two doses of MenACWY control vaccine. Trial participants were enrolled into age subgroups of 18-55, 56-69 and 70-plus years, which contained 148, 28 and 57 TCR-sequenced participants, respectively.

The CDR3 runs 13 residues from the cysteine to the phenylalanine. Only the CDR3 portion is preserved as DNA: 39 bases, with reading frame beginning at the first base. The germline V gene sets CDR1 to SGHTA and CDR2 to FQGNSA. Trimming takes 1 base from V and 7 bases from J, and the germline ends sit 10 bases apart. According to the study, the label for this sample's time point signals: baseline before first vaccination. Vaccinee samples were obtained from the UK trials COV001 and COV002, which included a single-blind randomized controlled phase 2/3 trial of AZD1222 (ChAdOx1 nCoV-19) in healthy adults. For TCRbeta chain sequencing, PBMC samples were collected from trial participants at day 0 and at day 28 after the second dose. Paper-wide results and their limitations: Most participants were white British and females outnumbered males, and the authors suggested that clonal diversity may have been underestimated. After two AZD1222 doses, both the breadth and the depth of spike-specific TCRs were significantly higher than at day 0 and than in MenACWY recipients. Only five to seven AZD1222 recipients were SARS-CoV-2 seropositive at baseline, limiting conclusions about previously exposed vaccinees. Vaccine-associated CD4 TCRs spanned the whole spike protein, with dominant responses in regions 160-218 and 743-854. Nearly half of unique spike-specific TCRs reportedly recognized epitopes outside regions mutated in the B.1.351 and B.1.1.7 variants. Because no day 14 peak-response samples were available, the repertoires could be characterized only after the peak T cell response. In the small 56-69-year group, the increase in depth fell short of significance, most likely because of low power.

This clone was recorded a few times. Its specific antigen is unknown. Qualities for individual bases were not recorded, and no much larger clone is one base off. The CDR3 regions of human TCRbeta chains were analyzed by immunosequencing. The study's processing was this. Repertoire TCRs were checked for matches against a reference library of SARS-CoV-2-specific TCRs that had been generated using the MIRA antigen-specificity platform. Breadth was defined as the fraction of unique TCRs that were SARS-CoV-2-associated. Depth was defined as the fraction of total T cells that were SARS-CoV-2-associated. Using the MIRA data, each spike-specific TCR was mapped to the spike region that the TCR reacts to and placed in a CD4 or CD8 class. Log10-transformed breadth and depth values were compared by one-way ANOVA with Sidak's multiple comparisons tests. TCRdb took over this immuneACCESS table, retaining in-frame rearrangements with V and J assigned. Such tables are incomplete; in checked studies, under half of the missing clones stem from an unresolved V gene, and the remainder is unexplained. The V and J calls and clone size are taken from that table; D and trimming were inferred from the DNA. The sample table shows 130,000 to 150,000 clones, and 90% to 95% are seen once. The ten largest clones take up approximately 2.1% of the sample.

This TCR was recovered from an adult in good health. Rearrangement joined TRBV7-2 to TRBJ1-1; the D segment cannot be called with confidence. This material consisted of peripheral blood, taken on day 0 of AZD1222 vaccination. The CDR3: CASSLGALGEAFF. The sequenced DNA: TGTGCCAGCAGCTTAGGGGCGTTAGGTGAAGCTTTCTTT.